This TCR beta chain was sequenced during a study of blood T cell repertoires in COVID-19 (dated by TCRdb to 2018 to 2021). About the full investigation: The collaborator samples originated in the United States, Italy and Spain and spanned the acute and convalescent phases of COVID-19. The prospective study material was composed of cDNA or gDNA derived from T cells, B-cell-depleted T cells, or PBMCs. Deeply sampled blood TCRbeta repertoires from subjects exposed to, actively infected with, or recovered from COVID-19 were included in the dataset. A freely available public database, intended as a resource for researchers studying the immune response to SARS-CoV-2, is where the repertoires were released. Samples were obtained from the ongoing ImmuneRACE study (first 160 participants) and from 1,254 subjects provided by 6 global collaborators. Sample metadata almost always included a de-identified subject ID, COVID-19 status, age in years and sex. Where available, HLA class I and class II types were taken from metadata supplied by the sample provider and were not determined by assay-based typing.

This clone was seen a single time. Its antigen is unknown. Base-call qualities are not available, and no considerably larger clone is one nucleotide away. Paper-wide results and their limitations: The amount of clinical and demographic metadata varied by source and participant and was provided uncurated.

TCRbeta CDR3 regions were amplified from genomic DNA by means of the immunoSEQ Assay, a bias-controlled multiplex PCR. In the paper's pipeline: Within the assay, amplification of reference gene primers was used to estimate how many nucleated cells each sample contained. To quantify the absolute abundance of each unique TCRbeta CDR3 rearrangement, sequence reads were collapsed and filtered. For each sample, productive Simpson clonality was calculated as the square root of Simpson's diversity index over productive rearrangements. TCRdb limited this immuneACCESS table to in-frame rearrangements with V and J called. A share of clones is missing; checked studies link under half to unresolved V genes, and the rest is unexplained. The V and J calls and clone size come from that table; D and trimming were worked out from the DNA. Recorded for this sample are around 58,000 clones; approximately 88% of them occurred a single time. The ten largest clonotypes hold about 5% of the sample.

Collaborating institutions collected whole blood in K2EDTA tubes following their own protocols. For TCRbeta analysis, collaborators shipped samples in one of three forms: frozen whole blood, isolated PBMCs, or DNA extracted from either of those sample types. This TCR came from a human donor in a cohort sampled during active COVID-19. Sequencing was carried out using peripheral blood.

The nucleotide sequence is given as TGTGCCAGCAGTTTAGGCGGAAGCTCCTACAATGAGCAGTTCTTC. It is translated as CASSLGGSSYNEQFF. The rearranged segments are TRBV28 and TRBJ2-1, with no reliable assignment of the D segment. The junction shows trimming of 2 bases on V and 0 bases on J, plus 8 bases between the germline ends. The CDR3, from cysteine to phenylalanine, totals 15 residues. The retained sequence is limited to the CDR3, 45 bases, with the frame set at the first base. Via the germline V gene, CDR1 is MDHEN and CDR2 SYDVKM.